The clone carrying this T cell receptor beta chain is classed as medium-sized. The antigen remains undetermined. The data were taken from a study of CD8+CD57+ T cells in acquired aplastic anemia. Study results and caveats: Sharing between patients and controls was observed for over 25 CD8+ CDR3 sequences.

With V trimmed by 5 bases and J by 6 bases, 10 bases remained unmatched. The CDR3 runs to 14 residues. Germline CDR1 is SEHNR and CDR2 is FQNEAQ (reference sequence). Genomic DNA, serving as template, underwent TCR beta VDJ and CDR3 profiling. TCRdb reprocessed the reads with MiXCR, giving one entry per CDR3 protein. Seen here are some 64,000 distinct CDR3 sequences, about 50% observed once, and the top ten hold over 2%. The TCR was taken from a human donor in good health, serving as a control. The V gene is TRBV7-9, the J gene TRBJ2-7; 7 nucleotides match TRBD2. The sample taken for sequencing was sorted CD4+, CD8+, or CD8+CD57+ T cells (not recorded which) from PBMCs. The CDR3 DNA is TGTGCCAGCAGCCGATGGGAGGGGACGTTCGAGCAGTACTTC. It translates to CASSRWEGTFEQYF. The entire variable domain, with the rest obtained from reference TRBV7-9 and TRBJ2-7, is as follows: DTGVSQNPRHKITKRGQNVTFRCDPISEHNRLYWYRQTLGQGPEFLTYFQNEAQLEKSRLLSDRFSAERPKGSFSTLEIQRTEQGDSAMYLCASSRWEGTFEQYFGPGTRLTVT.